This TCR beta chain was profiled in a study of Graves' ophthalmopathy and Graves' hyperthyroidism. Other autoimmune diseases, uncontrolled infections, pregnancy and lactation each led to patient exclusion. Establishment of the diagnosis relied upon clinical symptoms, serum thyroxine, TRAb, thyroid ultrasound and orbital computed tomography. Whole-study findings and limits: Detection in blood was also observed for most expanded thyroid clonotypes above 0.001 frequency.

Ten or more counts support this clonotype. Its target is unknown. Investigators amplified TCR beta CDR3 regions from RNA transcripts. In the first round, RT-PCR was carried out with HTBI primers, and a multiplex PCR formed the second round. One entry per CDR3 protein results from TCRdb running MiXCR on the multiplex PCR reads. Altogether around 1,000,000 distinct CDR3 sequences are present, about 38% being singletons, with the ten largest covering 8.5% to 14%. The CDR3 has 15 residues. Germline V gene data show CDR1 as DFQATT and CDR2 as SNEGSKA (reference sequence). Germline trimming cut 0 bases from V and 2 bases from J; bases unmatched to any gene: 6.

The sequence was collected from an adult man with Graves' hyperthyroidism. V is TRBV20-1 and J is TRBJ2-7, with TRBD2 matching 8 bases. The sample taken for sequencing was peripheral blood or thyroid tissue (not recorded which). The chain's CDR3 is CSARDSAGGPYEQYF. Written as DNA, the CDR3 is TGCAGTGCTAGAGATAGTGCGGGAGGTCCCTACGAGCAGTACTTC.